The rows below give T cell receptor beta chains drawn from one sample of a study of human T cells and chemical hapten exposure. MiXCR was run by TCRdb on the RACE reads, yielding one entry per CDR3 protein. The repertoire has about 80,000 distinct CDR3 sequences, 11% to 15% of them found once; the top ten carry over 3.5%. The sample was whole blood, taken in connection with sensitization to the hapten diphenylcyclopropenone (DPC). The receptors derive from a woman aged 45-65 years with alopecia areata. Some clones in this sample may be carry-over from other donors' samples. Each CDR3 is given with its conserved first and last residue. D genes are given only for firm matches. Clone size is stated in some rows and not others, as once, few, many or a class when expanded.

TRBV7-2	TRBJ2-3	-	TRBD2	TGTGCCAGCAGCTTAATGCGGGGGGCCGGAACAGATACGCAGTATTTT	CASSLMRGAGTDTQYF
TRBV10-1	TRBJ2-7	-	TRBD2	TGCGCCAGCAGCCCCGGACTAGCGGGAGGACCCTACGAGCAGTACTTC	CASSPGLAGGPYEQYF
TRBV27	TRBJ2-7	-	-	TGTGCCAGCAGTTTAGCCGGGACACGCAACTACGAGCAGTACTTC	CASSLAGTRNYEQYF
TRBV19	TRBJ2-6	many	-	TGTGCCACTAAGCCGGAGGGCTCTGGGGCCAACGTCCTGACTTTC	CATKPEGSGANVLTF
TRBV24-1	TRBJ2-1	few	TRBD2	TGTGCCACCAGAGTAAGACTAGCAGCCTCGAATGAGCAGTTCTTC	CATRVRLAASNEQFF
TRBV6-2/TRBV6-3	TRBJ2-1	-	-	TGTGCCAGCAGGGATAGCGGCGACAATGAGCAGTTCTTC	CASRDSGDNEQFF
TRBV27	TRBJ2-7	few	-	TGTGCCAGCAGTTTATTGTACAGGGTCTCCTACGAGCAGTACTTC	CASSLLYRVSYEQYF
TRBV6-6	TRBJ1-1	few	-	TGTGCCAGCTCCCCATCCAGGGTGAACACTGAAGCTTTCTTT	CASSPSRVNTEAFF
TRBV10-1	TRBJ1-1	-	-	TGCGCCAGCAGTGTTCTAAGAGGGCTGGAAAACACTGAAGCTTTCTTT	CASSVLRGLENTEAFF
TRBV6-6	TRBJ2-1	few	-	TGTGCCAGCAGGCGGGAGAGGGGGAATGAGCAGTTCTTC	CASRRERGNEQFF
TRBV11-2	TRBJ2-4	-	-	TGTGCCAGCAGCCCCTTCCAGTTCGCCAAAAACATTCAGTACTTC	CASSPFQFAKNIQYF
TRBV14	TRBJ2-7	few	-	TGTGCCAGCAGCACAAGGTCCCAGGCCCCCTACGAGCAGTACTTC	CASSTRSQAPYEQYF
TRBV7-2	TRBJ2-1	-	TRBD2	TGTGCCAGCAGCTTGACTGGCGGGAGCCACAATGAGCAGTTCTTC	CASSLTGGSHNEQFF
TRBV9	TRBJ2-5	few	TRBD2	TGTGCCAGCAGCGCCGTTAGCGGGAGCAGGGCTGAGACCCAGTACTTC	CASSAVSGSRAETQYF
TRBV29-1	TRBJ2-1	-	TRBD2	TGCAGCGTTGAACGCCCGCCTAGCGGGGGATACAATGAGCAGTTCTTC	CSVERPPSGGYNEQFF
TRBV6-5	TRBJ1-1	-	-	TGTGCCAGCCAGAAGTACACTGAAGCTTTCTTT	CASQKYTEAFF
TRBV20-1	TRBJ2-7	-	-	TGCAGTGCTAGAGGGGCTCTAAACGAGCAGTACTTC	CSARGALNEQYF
TRBV5-1	TRBJ2-5	-	TRBD2	TGCGCCAGCAGCCCCCAGACTAGCGGAGAGACCCAGTACTTC	CASSPQTSGETQYF
TRBV9	TRBJ2-3	-	-	TGTGCCAGCAGCCCACAACTAGTGGATACGCAGTATTTT	CASSPQLVDTQYF
TRBV6-5	TRBJ1-1	few	-	TGTGCCAGCAGTTACGGTCATTGGGCTGAGAGCACTGAAGCTTTCTTT	CASSYGHWAESTEAFF
TRBV27	TRBJ2-7	-	-	TGTGCCAGCAGACCAATCTCTTGCGGTACCGAGGGCGAGCAGTACTTC	CASRPISCGTEGEQYF
TRBV19	TRBJ1-3	few	TRBD1	TGTGCCAGTAAGGACAGGGTCGGAAACACCATATATTTT	CASKDRVGNTIYF
TRBV5-1	TRBJ2-7	few	-	TGCGCCAGCAGCTTGGTTGTTGGGAAGGAGCAGTACTTC	CASSLVVGKEQYF
TRBV7-8	TRBJ1-4	-	-	TGTGCCAGCAGCCCGCGAGGCTATGAGGACGAAAAACTGTTTTTT	CASSPRGYEDEKLFF
TRBV18	TRBJ1-1	-	-	TGTGCCAGCTCACCACGGAATCCGAACACTGAAGCTTTCTTT	CASSPRNPNTEAFF
TRBV29-1	TRBJ2-7	many	TRBD1	TGCAGCGTCGGGACAGGGATCTACGAGCAGTACTTC	CSVGTGIYEQYF
TRBV11-2	TRBJ2-3	few	-	TGTGCCAGCAGCTTAGGTGGGACTCAAAGCACAGATACGCAGTATTTT	CASSLGGTQSTDTQYF
TRBV30	TRBJ2-4	few	-	TGTGCCTGGAGCGCCAAAAACCTAGCCAAAAACATTCAGTACTTC	CAWSAKNLAKNIQYF
TRBV7-9	TRBJ1-1	few	-	TGTGCCAGCAGCCCAGAGGATACCCGAGCTTTCTTT	CASSPEDTRAFF
TRBV11-2	TRBJ2-3	few	-	TGTGCCAGCAGCTCTAACCCGGGGTCGGGCACAGATACGCAGTATTTT	CASSSNPGSGTDTQYF
TRBV1	TRBJ2-1	-	-	TGCACCAGCAGCCAAGTTTCCGGGAGGGTCTTCGATGAGCAGTTCTTC	CTSSQVSGRVFDEQFF
TRBV7-6	TRBJ1-4	few	-	TGTGCCAGCAGCTTAGAACCAGGGGTGAATGAAAAACTGTTTTTT	CASSLEPGVNEKLFF
TRBV6-6	TRBJ1-5	-	-	TGTGCCAGCAGACCCCAGGAAAGGAGTCAGCCCCAGCATTTT	CASRPQERSQPQHF
TRBV18	TRBJ2-3	-	-	TGTGCCAGCTCACCACTGAACGTTGCACAGGGTCGTCGCACAGATACGCAGTATTTT	CASSPLNVAQGRRTDTQYF
TRBV9	TRBJ2-2	-	-	TGTGCCAGCAGCGTAGAGATCACCGGGGAGCTGTTTTTT	CASSVEITGELFF
TRBV14	TRBJ2-3	few	-	TGTGCCAGCAGCCAAGGCGCGGGAGATACGCAGTATTTT	CASSQGAGDTQYF
TRBV7-9	TRBJ2-5	many	-	TGTGCCAGCAGCTTAGGGCAAGAGACCCAGTACTTC	CASSLGQETQYF
TRBV20-1	TRBJ2-7	-	-	TGCAGTGCTAGAGATCCCGGACGGACCTACGAGCAGTACTTC	CSARDPGRTYEQYF
TRBV12-5	TRBJ2-1	few	-	TGTGCTAGTGGTTCAGCCTACAGGGAGGCTGAGCAGTTCTTC	CASGSAYREAEQFF
TRBV20-1	TRBJ1-1	many	-	TGCAGTGCTAGTGGGGGGTTCGGCACTGAAGCTTTCTTT	CSASGGFGTEAFF
TRBV28	TRBJ1-1	few	-	TGTGCCAGCATCCCTGGAGGGCCCACCCGCATAGCTTTCTTT	CASIPGGPTRIAFF
TRBV20-1	TRBJ1-4	few	-	TGCAGTGCTAGAGATTCGGTTTTAATCGAAAAACTGTTTTTT	CSARDSVLIEKLFF
TRBV6-5	TRBJ2-7	-	TRBD1	TGTGCCAGCAGTTACTCGTGGACAGGGGCCTACGAGCAGTACTTC	CASSYSWTGAYEQYF
TRBV20-1	TRBJ2-5	-	-	TGCAGTGCCAGGGATTTTGGCGCGATCCAAGAGACCCAGTACTTC	CSARDFGAIQETQYF
TRBV7-6	TRBJ2-5	-	-	TGTGCCAGCAGCTTAGGTGGGATCCAAGAGACCCAGTACTTC	CASSLGGIQETQYF
TRBV19	TRBJ2-1	few	TRBD2	TGTGCCAGTATAGCGGGAGGCGCCTCCGGTGAGCAGTTCTTC	CASIAGGASGEQFF
TRBV20-1	TRBJ2-3	few	TRBD2	TGCAGTGCTGCAGCTCGAGGGAGGGAAGCAGATACGCAGTATTTT	CSAAARGREADTQYF
TRBV7-6	TRBJ2-7	many	-	TGTGCCAGCAGCTCCCCCAGTGGGCGAACCTACGAGCAGTACTTC	CASSSPSGRTYEQYF
TRBV6-6	TRBJ1-5	-	TRBD1	TGTGCCAGCAGAGAGACAGGGGGCGGCAATCAGCCCCAGCATTTT	CASRETGGGNQPQHF
TRBV12-3/TRBV12-4	TRBJ2-1	few	TRBD2	TGTGCCAGCAGACGACTAGCGGGAGGACGAGAGCAGTTCTTC	CASRRLAGGREQFF